One and the same sample provided the 23 T cell receptor beta chains below, sequenced in a study of human T cells and chemical hapten exposure (dated by TCRdb to the early 2020s). The time point label of this sample denotes: patch test 3, about 24 weeks after DPC sensitization. The treatment or condition label on this specimen signifies: therapeutic diphenylcyclopropenone sensitization with weekly scalp DPC. Library method: RACE. TCRdb names NextSeq 500 as the instrument used. TCRdb's own reprocessing of the public reads used fastp at Q25 and MiXCR and kept productive beta chains. Identical CDR3 proteins give one entry, which carries the most common genes and DNA. The sample table lists about 160,000 distinct CDR3 sequences, around 30% of them with a count of one. Around 2.3% of the sample rests with the top ten. Source: whole blood, taken in connection with sensitization to the hapten diphenylcyclopropenone (DPC). The receptors originated from a woman younger than 30 with alopecia areata. Some clones in this sample may be carry-over from other donors' samples.

This clonotype was seen only a few times. The CDR3 DNA reads as TGCAGCGTTCCCCTAGGCGACATTCAGTACTTC. Protein product: CSVPLGDIQYF. The V gene is TRBV29-1, the J gene TRBJ2-4; D remains unclear. Germline V CDR1 and CDR2: SQVTM, ANQGSEA. This CDR3 is built from 11 residues. Trimming shortened V by 5 bases and J by 8 bases, and 10 bases separated the two germline ends.

The chain links TRBV27 to TRBJ2-2; TRBD1 matches 8 bases. Trimming removed 3 bases from V and 1 base from J; junction bases left unmatched: 10. This CDR3 is 18 amino acids long. In germline, CDR1 is MNHEY, CDR2 SMNVEV (reference sequence). This CDR3 reads CASSLGRGRGVNTGELFF. CDR3 sequence (DNA): TGTGCCAGCAGTTTGGGCAGGGGGCGCGGAGTGAACACCGGGGAGCTGTTTTTT.

The chain recombines TRBV7-9 with TRBJ1-6; no firm D call. Germline CDR1 is SEHNR and CDR2 is FQNEAQ (reference sequence). The CDR3 has 17 residues. V dropped 1 base and J dropped 4 bases, with 14 bases sitting between them. In nucleotides, the CDR3 is TGTGCCAGCAGCTTAGGTTCGGAGACGGAGTATAATTCACCCCTCCACTTT. It encodes CASSLGSETEYNSPLHF.

This clonotype was counted only a few times. The rearrangement links TRBV5-1 to TRBJ1-2; D is possibly TRBD1 (6 bases). V was pared by 7 bases and J by 4 bases, with 14 bases between. Germline V gene data show CDR1 as SGHRS and CDR2 as YFSETQ. The CDR3 runs 13 residues. The CDR3 loop reads CASAPGGGYGYTF. DNA for the CDR3: TGCGCCAGCGCCCCGGGGGGCGGCTATGGCTACACCTTC. The full variable domain, rest sourced from reference TRBV5-1 and TRBJ1-2, is KAGVTQTPRYLIKTRGQQVTLSCSPISGHRSVSWYQQTPGQGLQFLFEYFSETQRNKGNFPGRFSGRQFSNSRSEMNVSTLELGDSALYLCASAPGGGYGYTFGSGTRLTVV.

In this sample, this clonotype turned up a few times. This chain joins TRBV6-6 and TRBJ2-5, with D unclear. This CDR3 contains 11 residues. Trimming shortened V by 5 bases and J by 0 bases, and 1 base separated the two germline ends. Germline V gene data show CDR1 as MNHNY and CDR2 as SVGAGI (reference sequence). The CDR3 DNA sequence: TGTGCCAGCAGTAACCAAGAGACCCAGTACTTC. Translation: CASSNQETQYF.

This clonotype was observed a few times. The V gene is TRBV7-2, the J gene TRBJ2-1; 9 bases are a match to TRBD2. Per the germline V gene, CDR1 is SGHTA and CDR2 is FQGNSA. The CDR3 consists of 17 residues. Trimming cost V 1 base and J 5 bases; bases outside gene matches: 9. The CDR3 is CASSLDLAGGGHNEQFF. In nucleotides, the CDR3 is TGTGCCAGCAGCTTAGATTTGGCGGGAGGGGGGCACAATGAGCAGTTCTTC. The full variable domain, completed using reference TRBV7-2 and TRBJ2-1, is GAGVSQSPSNKVTEKGKDVELRCDPISGHTALYWYRQSLGQGLEFLIYFQGNSAPDKSGLPSDRFSAERTGGSVSTLTIQRTQQEDSAVYLCASSLDLAGGGHNEQFFGPGTRLTVL.

This clonotype was detected only a few times. The CDR3 loop reads CASSVASGIGNEQFF. The CDR3 nucleotides read TGTGCCAGCAGCGTAGCTAGCGGGATTGGCAATGAGCAGTTCTTC. The chain links TRBV9 to TRBJ2-1; 9 bases agree with TRBD2. V was pared by 0 bases and J by 6 bases, with 4 bases of the junction left unmatched. The CDR3 is made up of 15 amino acids. Germline-derived CDR1 and CDR2 are SGDLS and YYNGEE.

This clonotype has a handful of counts. The J gene is TRBJ1-2, the V gene TRBV9, with D perhaps TRBD1 (5 bases). Per the germline V gene, CDR1 is SGDLS and CDR2 is YYNGEE. Trimming stripped 0 bases from V and 2 bases from J, with 8 bases between. The CDR3 has 14 amino acids. The CDR3 loop is CASSVAGQNYGYTF. The DNA for the CDR3 is TGTGCCAGCAGCGTAGCAGGGCAAAACTATGGCTACACCTTC.

This clonotype was detected a few times. V and J are TRBV4-3 and TRBJ1-4; D perhaps matches TRBD1 (5 bases). The V end lost 4 bases, the J end lost 7 bases, and 13 bases lay between the germline ends. From germline, CDR1 is LGHNA and CDR2 YSLEER. CDR3 length: 14 amino acids. Here the CDR3 DNA reads TGCGCCAGCAGCCTAGGGGCGATGGGTGAAAAACTGTTTTTT. This gives the protein CASSLGAMGEKLFF.

V is TRBV4-1 and J is TRBJ2-7; 10 nucleotides line up with TRBD2. The CDR3 loop spans 19 amino acids. Germline trimming cut 1 base from V and 3 bases from J; bases unmatched to any gene: 15. CDR1 is MGHRA and CDR2 is YSYEKL in the germline V gene. DNA for the CDR3: TGCGCCAGCAGCCAAGCCAAACTACTAGCGGGGCGCTACTTCTACGAGCAGTACTTC. It specifies CASSQAKLLAGRYFYEQYF.

This clonotype was detected a few times. The chain employs TRBV4-3 and TRBJ2-2, with 7 bases matching TRBD2. The CDR3 is made up of 16 amino acids. V lost 4 bases to trimming and J lost 3 bases; unmatched junction nucleotides: 8. In germline, CDR1 is LGHNA, CDR2 YSLEER. The CDR3 loop reads CASSRRGGVDTGELFF. CDR3 DNA sequence: TGCGCCAGCAGCCGTCGGGGAGGGGTCGACACCGGGGAGCTGTTTTTT.

The chain recombines TRBV15 with TRBJ2-5; 10 bases agree with TRBD1. The CDR3 is made up of 16 amino acids. Germline trimming cut 3 bases from V and 2 bases from J; bases unmatched to any gene: 6. CDR1 is LNHNV, CDR2 YYDKDF, per germline (reference sequence). CDR3: CATSSPGQGMQETQYF. CDR3 nucleotides: TGTGCCACCAGCAGCCCGGGACAGGGGATGCAAGAGACCCAGTACTTC.

The chain links TRBV4-3 to TRBJ2-3; the match to TRBD2 covers 8 bases. Losses at the gene ends were 0 bases for V and 11 bases for J; bases not matched to a gene: 10. Germline V CDR1 and CDR2: LGHNA, YSLEER. The CDR3 is made up of 15 amino acids. DNA of the CDR3: TGCGCCAGCAGCCAAGATCGACTAGCGAGTTTCTGGCAGTATTTT. This gives the protein CASSQDRLASFWQYF.

This clonotype was detected only a few times. The chain employs TRBV4-3 and TRBJ2-7; TRBD2 matches 11 bases. The CDR3 totals 16 residues. V lost 3 bases and J lost 2; bases outside the gene matches: 6. Germline lookup yields CDR1 LGHNA and CDR2 YSLEER. The CDR3 nucleotides are TGCGCCAGCAGCCACCAGACTAGCGGGACCCCCTACGAGCAGTACTTC. Its protein product is CASSHQTSGTPYEQYF.

This clonotype was observed a handful of times. The chain employs TRBV6-2 or TRBV6-3 and TRBJ2-3; 13 bases match TRBD2. There are 15 residues in the CDR3. Germline V CDR1 and CDR2: MNHEY, SVGEGT. Losses at the gene ends were 5 bases for V and 6 bases for J; bases not matched to a gene: 5. The CDR3 sequence: CASSPGTSGIDTQYF. CDR3 sequence (DNA): TGTGCCAGCAGTCCAGGGACTAGCGGGATTGATACGCAGTATTTT.

This chain joins TRBV6-2 or TRBV6-3 and TRBJ2-7, with unresolved D. V was shortened by 6 bases and J by 0 bases, with 15 bases between the two germline ends. Germline V CDR1 and CDR2: MNHEY, SVGEGT. The CDR3 has 15 amino acids. The CDR3 nucleotides are TGTGCCAGCAGCGTTTGGGGATCCGGCTCCTACGAGCAGTACTTC. This translates into CASSVWGSGSYEQYF.

This clonotype was observed many times. The CDR3 loop is CARMDPGQGARTDTQYF. CDR3 nucleotide sequence: TGTGCCAGAATGGACCCGGGACAGGGGGCCAGGACAGATACGCAGTATTTT. The chain couples TRBV11-3 to TRBJ2-3; 12 nucleotides align to TRBD1. The germline V gene encodes CDR1 SGHNT and CDR2 YENEEA. V shed 9 bases, J shed 3 bases, and the junction held 13 bases outside the gene matches. This CDR3 is 17 amino acids long.

The CDR3 sequence is CASSDGPYNEQFF. The CDR3 DNA reads TGTGCCAGCAGTGACGGCCCCTACAATGAGCAGTTCTTC. The chain has TRBV27 and TRBJ2-1; D not resolved. Germline loops: CDR1 MNHEY, CDR2 SMNVEV (reference sequence). V lost 5 bases and J 2 bases, leaving 7 bases between the germline ends. The CDR3 sequence is 13 residues long.

The CDR3: CASALWDYEQYF. Here the CDR3 DNA reads TGTGCCAGCGCGCTGTGGGACTACGAGCAGTACTTC. This chain uses TRBV6-6 with TRBJ2-7, with D unresolved. This CDR3 comprises 12 residues. V was clipped by 8 bases and J by 3 bases, with 11 bases between them. CDR1 MNHNY and CDR2 SVGAGI come from the germline V gene (reference sequence).

The J gene is TRBJ2-1, the V gene TRBV4-2; D gene ambiguous. Germline V gives CDR1 LGHNA, CDR2 YNFKEQ. The CDR3 covers 12 residues. V lost 1 base and J lost 10, with 8 bases in between. Here the CDR3 reads CASSQAGREQFF. As DNA, the CDR3 is TGTGCCAGCAGCCAAGCAGGACGGGAGCAGTTCTTC.

This clonotype appeared a few times. V usage is TRBV6-2 or TRBV6-3 and J usage is TRBJ1-1; 7 nucleotides match TRBD1. V was clipped by 7 bases and J by 7 bases; unmatched bases: 12. CDR1 and CDR2 (germline): MNHEY, SVGEGT. This CDR3 comprises 14 residues. The DNA of the CDR3 is TGTGCCAGCACCATGACAGGGCCTATTGGTGAAGCTTTCTTT. It yields the protein CASTMTGPIGEAFF.

This clonotype was detected only a few times. The gene calls are TRBV4-3 and TRBJ1-3; 7 bases agree with TRBD1. From germline, CDR1 is LGHNA and CDR2 YSLEER. J was trimmed by 4 bases and V by 3 bases; bases with no gene match: 6. The CDR3 covers 15 residues. The CDR3 loop reads CASSHEKDRGNTIYF. In DNA form, the CDR3 reads TGCGCCAGCAGCCATGAGAAGGACAGGGGAAACACCATATATTTT.

This clonotype was recorded a few times. The V call is TRBV7-2, the J call TRBJ1-6; perhaps TRBD1 as D (6 bases). The germline gives CDR1 SGHTA, CDR2 FQGNSA. The CDR3 is made up of 14 amino acids. Deletions cut 5 bases from V and 6 bases from J, with 11 bases between. This chain's CDR3 is CASSGGTPNSPLHF. The CDR3, as DNA: TGTGCCAGCAGCGGAGGGACACCTAATTCACCCCTCCACTTT.